The 9 T cell receptor beta chains below were found in one sample sequenced in a study of blood T cell repertoires in COVID-19. The repertoire was sequenced with immunoSEQ multiplex PCR; TCRdb's copy has only in-frame clones and lacks some. The sample shows over 200,000 clones, about 87% of them seen only once. Specimen: peripheral blood. Receptors were obtained from a man in his 60s who had recovered from COVID-19.

This chain joins TRBV11-3 and TRBJ2-1; 12 positions agree with TRBD2. CDR1 and CDR2 from the germline V gene are SGHNT and YENEEA. V dropped 1 base and J dropped 5; count of bases not matched to a gene: 3. The CDR3 is 16 amino acids. CDR3 protein: CASSLVLAGGNNEQFF. The CDR3 DNA sequence: TGTGCCAGCAGCTTAGTCCTAGCGGGAGGGAACAATGAGCAGTTCTTC. The entire variable domain, with the rest obtained from reference TRBV11-3 and TRBJ2-1, is as follows: EAGVVQSPRYKIIEKKQPVAFWCNPISGHNTLYWYLQNLGQGPELLIRYENEEAVDDSQLPKDRFSAERLKGVDSTLKIQPAELGDSAVYLCASSLVLAGGNNEQFFGPGTRLTVL.

The chain uses TRBV3-1 (or the pseudogene TRBV3-2) and TRBJ1-4; 7 bases match TRBD1. V lost 5 bases to trimming and J lost 4 bases; unmatched junction nucleotides: 4. Germline-derived CDR1 and CDR2 are LGHDT and YNNKEL (reference sequence). CDR3 length: 14 amino acids. The CDR3 reads CASSGTESNEKLFF. CDR3 DNA sequence: TGTGCCAGCAGCGGGACAGAGAGTAATGAAAAACTGTTTTTT.

This clone came up once. The J gene is TRBJ2-4, the V gene TRBV24-1; TRBD2 matches at 7 bases. The germline CDR1 and CDR2 sequences are KGHDR and SFDVKD. The J segment lost 9 bases and the V segment lost 4 bases, leaving 8 bases of the junction unmatched. The CDR3 is made up of 14 amino acids. CDR3 sequence: CATSERGRDGIQYF. The CDR3 DNA is TGTGCCACCAGTGAACGCGGGAGAGACGGCATTCAGTACTTC.

The CDR3 DNA sequence: TGTGCCAGCACCGACAGACAGGGAACTGAAGCTTTCTTT. Translated: CASTDRQGTEAFF. The chain uses TRBV28 and TRBJ1-1; 7 bases match TRBD1. The CDR3 has 13 residues. CDR1 and CDR2 (germline): MDHEN, SYDVKM. V dropped 7 bases and J dropped 5; count of bases not matched to a gene: 7. The variable domain in full, completed from reference TRBV28 and TRBJ1-1, reads DVKVTQSSRYLVKRTGEKVFLECVQDMDHENMFWYRQDPGLGLRLIYFSYDVKMKEKGDIPEGYSVSREKKERFSLILESASTNQTSMYLCASTDRQGTEAFFGQGTRLTVV.

The genes are TRBV6-2 or TRBV6-3 and TRBJ1-2; 7 nucleotides line up with TRBD1. The CDR3 extends over 14 amino acids. J lost 8 bases, V lost 6 bases, and 12 bases had no gene match. Germline V gene sequence: CDR1 MNHEY, CDR2 SVGEGT. The CDR3 reads CASSLQEGARGYTF. CDR3 DNA: TGTGCCAGCAGCCTCCAGGAGGGGGCGAGGGGCTACACCTTC.

The chain has TRBV5-5 and TRBJ2-1; TRBD2 agrees at 7 bases. V shed 3 bases, J shed 9 bases, and the junction held 9 bases outside the gene matches. The CDR3 length is 14 residues. Germline V lookup: CDR1 SGHKS, CDR2 YYEKEE (reference sequence). CDR3 coding DNA: TGTGCCAGCAGCTCGTTGGGGGGGTTAGCTGAGCAGTTCTTC. Translating gives CASSSLGGLAEQFF.

The V and J genes are TRBV30 and TRBJ2-3; TRBD2 matches at 8 bases. The CDR3 totals 12 residues. Germline V CDR1 and CDR2: GTSNPN, SVGIG (reference sequence). The J segment lost 6 bases and the V segment lost 4 bases, leaving 3 bases of the junction unmatched. Here the CDR3 reads CAWTRLADTQYF. DNA for the CDR3: TGTGCCTGGACCAGACTAGCGGATACGCAGTATTTT.

The V and J genes are TRBV9 and TRBJ2-1; TRBD2 aligns across 8 bases. CDR1 and CDR2 from the germline V gene are SGDLS and YYNGEE. The length of the CDR3 is 15 residues. Trimming at V came to 3 bases and at J to 7 bases, leaving 9 bases not matched to a gene. DNA of the CDR3: TGTGCCAGCAGCGCCGCTCACCGGGGGGGAAATGAGCAGTTCTTC. It encodes CASSAAHRGGNEQFF.

The chain joins TRBV5-6 to TRBJ2-5, with D unclear. The CDR3 covers 13 residues. In germline, CDR1 is SGHDT, CDR2 YYEEEE. With 0 bases removed from V and 2 bases from J, the gap between germline ends came to 5 bases. CDR3 in DNA: TGTGCCAGCAGCTTGGCTATACAAGAGACCCAGTACTTC. Residues: CASSLAIQETQYF.